These 18 T cell receptor beta chains were all obtained from the same sample, sequenced in a study of naive and memory T cell subsets. Two oligonucleotides, mixed equimolar, formed the beta constant-region primer covering TRBC1 and TRBC2. TCRdb re-called the UMI-ligation and nested PCR reads with MiXCR, one entry per CDR3 protein. The sample carries approximately 140,000 distinct CDR3 sequences, 15% to 20% recorded once. The sequenced sample consisted of naive CD4+ T cells from blood. The receptors derive from a human donor in good health.

The rearrangement joins TRBV4-2 to TRBJ2-5; D may match TRBD1 or TRBD2 (5 bases each). Germline CDR1 is LGHNA and CDR2 is YNFKEQ. The CDR3 length is 14 residues. V lost 4 bases and J 5 bases, leaving 14 bases between the germline ends. The CDR3 DNA is TGTGCCAGCAGCCGGGCCGGGTGGGGGGAGACCCAGTACTTC. Residues: CASSRAGWGETQYF.

The chain joins TRBV5-1 to TRBJ2-5, with D unclear. Germline CDR1 and CDR2: SGHRS and YFSETQ. The CDR3 has 15 amino acids. V lost 0 bases to trimming and J lost 4 bases, with 13 bases between them. The CDR3, as DNA: TGCGCCAGCAGCTTGGATAGGGCGAGCAGAGAGACCCAGTACTTC. Translation: CASSLDRASRETQYF.

This clonotype was detected a few times. V is TRBV5-4 and J is TRBJ1-2; 8 bases line up with TRBD1. V lost 4 bases, J lost 4 bases, and 6 bases stayed unmatched. The CDR3 totals 14 residues. Germline-derived CDR1 and CDR2 are SGHNT and YYREEE (reference sequence). This CDR3 is CASSLDRVGYGYTF. In nucleotides, the CDR3 is TGTGCCAGCAGCCTGGACAGGGTAGGCTATGGCTACACCTTC.

The chain couples TRBV18 to TRBJ1-6; D unclear. Germline lookup yields CDR1 KGHSH and CDR2 LQKENI. V was shortened by 0 bases and J by 7 bases, with 10 bases between the two germline ends. The CDR3 is 15 amino acids. The DNA of the CDR3 is TGTGCCAGCTCACCACCGGAGGGCGGCAATTCACCCCTCCACTTT. It yields the protein CASSPPEGGNSPLHF. The entire variable domain, with the rest obtained from reference TRBV18 and TRBJ1-6, is as follows: NAGVMQNPRHLVRRRGQEARLRCSPMKGHSHVYWYRQLPEEGLKFMVYLQKENIIDESGMPKERFSAEFPKEGPSILRIQQVVRGDSAAYFCASSPPEGGNSPLHFGNGTRLTVT.

The V and J genes are TRBV12-3 or TRBV12-4 and TRBJ2-3, with 9 bases identical to TRBD2. The V and J ends lost 5 bases and 3 bases, in that order; junction bases with no gene match: 6. This CDR3 comprises 15 residues. CDR3 in amino acids: CASSVSGRGTDTQYF. In DNA, the CDR3 is TGTGCCAGCAGTGTTAGCGGGAGAGGGACAGATACGCAGTATTTT.

This sequence joins TRBV7-9 and TRBJ2-7; perhaps TRBD1 as D (7 bases). Germline CDR1 and CDR2: SEHNR and FQNEAQ (reference sequence). This CDR3 spans 12 amino acids. The ends were cut back, 2 bases at V and 6 bases at J, with 8 bases in the middle. CDR3 coding DNA: TGTGCCAGCAGCTTACAGGGGGGCGAGCAGTACTTC. Protein: CASSLQGGEQYF.

The chain is built from TRBV15 and TRBJ2-6; D perhaps matches TRBD1 (5 bases). Germline lookup yields CDR1 LNHNV and CDR2 YYDKDF (reference sequence). V dropped 2 bases and J dropped 2 bases, with 13 bases sitting between them. This CDR3 contains 17 residues. As DNA, the CDR3 is TGTGCCACCAGCAGAAAGACAGTCTCTACTGGGGCCAACGTCCTGACTTTC. Translating gives CATSRKTVSTGANVLTF.

This clonotype was counted between two and nine times. The V call is TRBV15, the J call TRBJ1-2; 8 bases are shared with TRBD1. J gave up 3 bases and V 0 bases, and 15 bases lay outside the gene matches. The germline V gene has CDR1 LNHNV and CDR2 YYDKDF (reference sequence). CDR3 size: 19 residues. The CDR3 DNA follows: TGTGCCACCAGCAGAGAGGGGATCACAGGGGGTGGTCTTGACTATGGCTACACCTTC. It encodes CATSREGITGGGLDYGYTF.

This clonotype has a handful of counts. This chain joins TRBV29-1 and TRBJ2-4, with D perhaps matching TRBD2 (5 bases). Looked up from germline, CDR1 is SQVTM and CDR2 is ANQGSEA. V was pared by 7 bases and J by 8 bases, with 18 bases between. The CDR3 has 13 amino acids. This CDR3 reads CSGGSGSTDIQYF. The CDR3 nucleotides read TGCAGCGGAGGGTCAGGCTCGACTGACATTCAGTACTTC.

The V call is TRBV4-1, the J call TRBJ1-5; no firm D call. V was trimmed by 1 base and J by 3 bases, leaving 16 bases between them. In germline, CDR1 is MGHRA, CDR2 YSYEKL. This CDR3 has 17 residues. The CDR3 sequence is CASSQGVVRGSNQPQHF. CDR3 in DNA: TGCGCCAGCAGCCAAGGGGTTGTTCGGGGATCCAATCAGCCCCAGCATTTT.

V and J are TRBV5-1 and TRBJ2-3, with 8 bases matching TRBD1. The CDR3 has 17 amino acids. The V gene end was trimmed by 2 bases and the J gene end by 1 base; junction bases not matched to a gene: 9. Germline-derived CDR1 and CDR2 are SGHRS and YFSETQ. For the CDR3, the DNA is TGCGCCAGCAGCTTCCTAAGGACAGGGAGCGGCACAGATACGCAGTATTTT. It encodes CASSFLRTGSGTDTQYF.

As DNA, the CDR3 is TGCAGCGTTGAGATAGATACGCAGTATTTT. Translating it yields CSVEIDTQYF. V is TRBV29-1 and J is TRBJ2-3; no clear D. Germline CDR1 SQVTM, CDR2 ANQGSEA. The CDR3 covers 10 residues. The V and J ends lost 3 bases and 5 bases respectively, with 3 bases between them.

This clonotype was picked up a small number of times. V gene TRBV5-5 combines with J gene TRBJ2-5, with a possible D match to TRBD1 (6 bases). This CDR3 comprises 14 residues. V lost 5 bases and J 1 base, leaving 12 bases between the germline ends. Per the germline V gene, CDR1 is SGHKS and CDR2 is YYEKEE (reference sequence). CDR3 coding DNA: TGTGCCAGCAGTTATTCAGGGGTCCAAGAGACCCAGTACTTC. This translates into CASSYSGVQETQYF.

In this sample, this clonotype turned up once. The V call is TRBV29-1, the J call TRBJ2-3, with TRBD2 identical over 11 bases. CDR3 size: 18 residues. Losses at the gene ends were 5 bases for V and 0 bases for J; bases not matched to a gene: 13. CDR1 and CDR2 (germline): SQVTM, ANQGSEA. The CDR3 sequence is CSVSQELAGGTSTDTQYF. In DNA, the CDR3 is TGCAGCGTTTCCCAGGAATTAGCGGGAGGGACTAGCACAGATACGCAGTATTTT.

The chain employs TRBV4-2 and TRBJ2-7; D not certain. Looked up from germline, CDR1 is LGHNA and CDR2 is YNFKEQ. V was trimmed by 1 base and J by 0 bases, leaving 13 bases between them. CDR3 length equals 16 residues. CDR3 residues: CASSQVDPGSSYEQYF. The CDR3 region has the DNA TGTGCCAGCAGCCAAGTGGATCCAGGAAGCTCCTACGAGCAGTACTTC.

This clonotype has at least ten counts. The chain couples TRBV12-3 or TRBV12-4 to TRBJ2-5; D call uncertain. Trimming left V 6 bases short and J 5 bases short, with 7 bases between. CDR3 length equals 11 residues. The CDR3 coding sequence is TGTGCCAGCAGCTTACGGGAGACCCAGTACTTC. It yields the protein CASSLRETQYF.

This clonotype showed up just a few times. The gene calls are TRBV29-1 and TRBJ2-7; 10 nucleotides line up with TRBD1. V shed 7 bases and J 0 bases; nucleotides not matched to a gene: 3. This CDR3 comprises 13 residues. CDR1 SQVTM and CDR2 ANQGSEA come from the germline V gene. CDR3 protein: CSAGQGSSYEQYF. The CDR3 bases are TGCAGCGCGGGACAGGGGAGCTCCTACGAGCAGTACTTC.

The CDR3 loop is CASRWGASTGELFF. DNA for the CDR3: TGTGCCAGCAGATGGGGGGCGAGCACCGGGGAGCTGTTTTTT. This chain connects TRBV6-5 to TRBJ2-2; D may match TRBD1 or TRBD2 (6 bases each). This CDR3 region has 14 residues. V dropped 6 bases and J dropped 4 bases, with 12 bases sitting between them. Germline V CDR1 and CDR2: MNHEY, SVGAGI.